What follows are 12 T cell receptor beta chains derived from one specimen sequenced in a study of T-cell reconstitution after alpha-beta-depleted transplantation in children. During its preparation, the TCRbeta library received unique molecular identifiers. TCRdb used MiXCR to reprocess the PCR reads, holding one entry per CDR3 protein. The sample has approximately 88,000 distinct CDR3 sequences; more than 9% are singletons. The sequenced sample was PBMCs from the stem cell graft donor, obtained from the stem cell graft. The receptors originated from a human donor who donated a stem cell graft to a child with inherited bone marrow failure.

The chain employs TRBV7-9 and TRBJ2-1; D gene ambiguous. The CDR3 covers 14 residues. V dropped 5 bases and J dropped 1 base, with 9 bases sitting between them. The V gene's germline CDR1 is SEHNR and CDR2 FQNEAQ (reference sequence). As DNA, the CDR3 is TGTGCCAGCAGCCCTAGAAGTTCCTACAATGAGCAGTTCTTC. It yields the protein CASSPRSSYNEQFF.

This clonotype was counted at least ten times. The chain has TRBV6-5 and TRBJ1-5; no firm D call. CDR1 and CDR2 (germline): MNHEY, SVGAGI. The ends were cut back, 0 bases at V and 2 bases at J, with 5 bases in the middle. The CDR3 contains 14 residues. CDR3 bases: TGTGCCAGCAGTTACTCGTTTGGCAATCAGCCCCAGCATTTT. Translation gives CASSYSFGNQPQHF.

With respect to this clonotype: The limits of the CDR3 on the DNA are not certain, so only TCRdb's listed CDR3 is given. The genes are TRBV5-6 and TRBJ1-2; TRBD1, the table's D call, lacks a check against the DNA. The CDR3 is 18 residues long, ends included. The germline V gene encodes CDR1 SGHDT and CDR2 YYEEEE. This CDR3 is CASILGAGQALEDYGYTF.

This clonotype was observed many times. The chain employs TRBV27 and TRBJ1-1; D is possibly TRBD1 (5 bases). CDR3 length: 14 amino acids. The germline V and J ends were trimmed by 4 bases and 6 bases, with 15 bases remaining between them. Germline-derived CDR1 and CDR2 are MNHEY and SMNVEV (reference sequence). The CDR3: CASSYDSRRAEAFF. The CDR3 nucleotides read TGTGCCAGCAGTTACGACAGTCGGAGGGCTGAAGCTTTCTTT.

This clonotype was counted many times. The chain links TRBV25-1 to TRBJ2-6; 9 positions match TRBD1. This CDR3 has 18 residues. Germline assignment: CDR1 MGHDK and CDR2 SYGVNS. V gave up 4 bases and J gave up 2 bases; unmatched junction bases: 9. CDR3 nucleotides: TGTGCCAGCAGTGCCCACAGGGGGCGCCTTGCTGGGGCCAACGTCCTGACTTTC. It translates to CASSAHRGRLAGANVLTF.

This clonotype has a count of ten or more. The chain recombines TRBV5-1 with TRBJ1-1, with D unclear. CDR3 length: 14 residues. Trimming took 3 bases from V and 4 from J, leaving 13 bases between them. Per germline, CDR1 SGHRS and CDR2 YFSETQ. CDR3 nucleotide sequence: TGCGCCAGCAGCTGGGATTTTGGTAGCACTGAAGCTTTCTTT. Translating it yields CASSWDFGSTEAFF.

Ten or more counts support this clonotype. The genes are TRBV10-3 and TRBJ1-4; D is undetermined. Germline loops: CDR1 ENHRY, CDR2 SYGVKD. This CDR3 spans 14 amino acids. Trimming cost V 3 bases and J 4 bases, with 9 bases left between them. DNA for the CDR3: TGTGCCATCAGTGAAGAGGGCCGTAATGAAAAACTGTTTTTT. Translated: CAISEEGRNEKLFF.

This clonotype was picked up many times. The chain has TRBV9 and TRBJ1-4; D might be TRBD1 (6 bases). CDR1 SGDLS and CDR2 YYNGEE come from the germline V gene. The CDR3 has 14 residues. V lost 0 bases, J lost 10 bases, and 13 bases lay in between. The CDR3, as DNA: TGTGCCAGCAGCGTAGAGTCAGCAGGGGTAAAACTGTTTTTT. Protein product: CASSVESAGVKLFF.

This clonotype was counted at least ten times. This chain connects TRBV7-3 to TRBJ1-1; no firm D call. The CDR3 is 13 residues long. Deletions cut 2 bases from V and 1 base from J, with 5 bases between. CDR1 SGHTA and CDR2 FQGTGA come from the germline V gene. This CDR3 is CASSLGQNTEAFF. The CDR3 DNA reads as TGTGCCAGCAGCTTAGGTCAGAACACTGAAGCTTTCTTT. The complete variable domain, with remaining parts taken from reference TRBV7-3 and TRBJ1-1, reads GAGVSQTPSNKVTEKGKYVELRCDPISGHTALYWYRQSLGQGPEFLIYFQGTGAADDSGLPNDRFFAVRPEGSVSTLKIQRTERGDSAVYLCASSLGQNTEAFFGQGTRLTVV.

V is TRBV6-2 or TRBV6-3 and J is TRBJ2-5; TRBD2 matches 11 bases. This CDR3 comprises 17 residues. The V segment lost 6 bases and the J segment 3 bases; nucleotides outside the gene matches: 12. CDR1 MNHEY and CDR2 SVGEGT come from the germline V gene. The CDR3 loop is CASSSSGGTKTEETQYF. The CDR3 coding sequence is TGTGCCAGCAGCTCTAGCGGGGGGACCAAAACCGAAGAGACCCAGTACTTC.

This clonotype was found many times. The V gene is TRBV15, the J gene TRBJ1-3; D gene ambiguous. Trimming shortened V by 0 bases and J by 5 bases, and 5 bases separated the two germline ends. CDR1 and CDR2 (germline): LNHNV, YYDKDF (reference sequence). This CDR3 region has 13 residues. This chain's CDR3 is CATSRDRRNTIYF. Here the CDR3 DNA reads TGTGCCACCAGCAGAGATCGGCGAAACACCATATATTTT.

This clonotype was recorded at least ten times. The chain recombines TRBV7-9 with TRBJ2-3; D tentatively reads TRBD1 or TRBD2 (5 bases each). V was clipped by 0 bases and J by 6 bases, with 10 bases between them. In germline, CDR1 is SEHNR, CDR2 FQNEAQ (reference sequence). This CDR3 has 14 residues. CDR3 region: CASSLAGPGDTQYF. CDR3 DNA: TGTGCCAGCAGCTTAGCGGGACCAGGGGATACGCAGTATTTT.